The T cell receptor (beta chain) under discussion was sequenced for a study of T cell changes during pregnancy in multiple sclerosis. Per the germline V gene, CDR1 is MNHEY and CDR2 is SMNVEV (reference sequence). Trimming removed 6 bases from V and 2 bases from J, with 14 bases in between. This CDR3 has 15 amino acids. Sequencing was performed with immunoSEQ multiplex PCR; in TCRdb, only in-frame clones are kept and a portion is missing. The table includes approximately 46,000 clones, around 87% detected once. The chain carries TRBV27 and TRBJ1-5; possible D gene TRBD1, 5 bases. The input for sequencing was peripheral blood, taken after pregnancy. The origin of this receptor is a female donor in good health, enrolled as a control in a pregnancy study. The CDR3 DNA is TGTGCCAGCAGCCGCGGGACGGGACGCAATCAGCCCCAGCATTTT. It yields the protein CASSRGTGRNQPQHF.